This T cell receptor beta chain was identified during a study of siplizumab effects on memory and regulatory T cells. Sequenced by immunoSEQ multiplex PCR; TCRdb stores in-frame clones only, minus some. The sample consists of roughly 120,000 clones, roughly 94% of them appearing once. Trimming left V 7 bases short and J 6 bases short, with 19 bases between. This CDR3 is 14 amino acids long. Germline V gene lookup returns CDR1 MNHNS and CDR2 SASEGT. The material sequenced was non-Treg CD4+ T cells sorted from blood. V and J are TRBV6-1 and TRBJ2-7; weak D call: TRBD1 (5 bases). This clonotype was obtained from a human donor in good health. CDR3 in DNA: TGTGCCAGCACCATTAACAGGTCCACCCGCGAGCAGTACTTC. Protein product: CASTINRSTREQYF.